Shown below are 22 T cell receptor beta chains from a single sample sequenced in a study of blood T cell repertoires in COVID-19. The method was immunoSEQ multiplex PCR; TCRdb's version includes in-frame clones alone and lacks a portion of them. In the table there are some 210,000 clones, roughly 90% of which are singletons. Material: peripheral blood. These receptors were taken from a man between 60 and 70 years old with COVID-19, enrolled during active disease.

The chain uses TRBV20-1 and TRBJ2-1, with 8 positions matching TRBD2. J lost 0 bases, V lost 3 bases, and 4 bases had no gene match. Germline CDR1 and CDR2: DFQATT and SNEGSKA (reference sequence). CDR3 length: 15 amino acids. CDR3 protein: CSASRGGSSYNEQFF. The CDR3 DNA follows: TGCAGTGCTAGTCGGGGGGGGAGCTCCTACAATGAGCAGTTCTTC.

The chain uses TRBV4-2 and TRBJ2-5, with 11 bases that match TRBD2. The CDR3 has 19 amino acids. V was pared by 0 bases and J by 5 bases, with 14 bases of the junction left unmatched. CDR1 is LGHNA and CDR2 is YNFKEQ in the germline V gene. CDR3 loop: CASSQDSGTSGGKSETQYF. The CDR3 region has the DNA TGTGCCAGCAGCCAAGACTCTGGGACTAGCGGTGGCAAGTCTGAGACCCAGTACTTC.

CDR3 nucleotides: TGCGCCAGCAGCCCGGGACAGGGAAAATATGAGCAGTTCTTC. It codes for CASSPGQGKYEQFF. The rearrangement joins TRBV10-1 to TRBJ2-1; 9 bases are shared with TRBD1. The germline gives CDR1 WNHNN, CDR2 SYGVQD (reference sequence). The trim removed 6 bases at V and 8 bases at J, leaving 8 bases unmatched. The length of the CDR3 is 14 residues.

The chain couples TRBV6-5 to TRBJ1-1, with 8 bases matching TRBD1. The CDR3 has 14 residues. CDR1 is MNHEY and CDR2 is SVGAGI in the germline V gene. The junction had 13 bases not matched to a gene; V was cut back by 5 bases and J by 11 bases. The CDR3 bases are TGTGCCAGCAGTAGGACAGGGTTCCTCAATTGGGCTTTCTTT. Translated: CASSRTGFLNWAFF.

J is TRBJ1-1 and V is TRBV5-4; 7 nucleotides line up with TRBD1. Germline lookup yields CDR1 SGHNT and CDR2 YYREEE (reference sequence). J gave up 0 bases and V 1 base, and 3 bases lay outside the gene matches. The CDR3 contains 15 residues. The CDR3 is CASSLPQGMNTEAFF. The CDR3 DNA sequence: TGTGCCAGCAGCTTGCCACAGGGGATGAACACTGAAGCTTTCTTT.

The chain combines TRBV4-1 with TRBJ2-1; 10 nucleotides line up with TRBD2. V was clipped by 0 bases and J by 6 bases; unmatched bases: 5. The CDR3 extends over 16 amino acids. CDR1 and CDR2 (germline): MGHRA, YSYEKL. The CDR3 sequence is CASSQDLAGERNEQFF. The CDR3 region has the DNA TGCGCCAGCAGCCAAGATCTAGCGGGGGAGCGCAATGAGCAGTTCTTC.

The chain carries TRBV7-2 and TRBJ1-2; D possibly corresponds to TRBD1 (5 bases). The CDR3 sequence is 13 residues long. V lost 1 base and J lost 6, with 9 bases in between. The germline V gene has CDR1 SGHTA and CDR2 FQGNSA. CDR3: CASSLGQGHGYTF. The CDR3 DNA reads as TGTGCCAGCAGCTTAGGCCAGGGCCATGGCTACACCTTC.

This chain connects TRBV19 to TRBJ2-2; 7 positions agree with TRBD2. The ends lost 5 bases at V and 3 bases at J; junction bases unmatched: 9. CDR1 and CDR2 (germline): LNHDA, SQIVND (reference sequence). The CDR3 loop spans 16 amino acids. The CDR3: CASSLGTGGYTGELFF. CDR3 bases: TGTGCCAGTAGTCTAGGGACCGGGGGGTACACCGGGGAGCTGTTTTTT. The full variable domain, its missing parts supplied by reference TRBV19 and TRBJ2-2, is DGGITQSPKYLFRKEGQNVTLSCEQNLNHDAMYWYRQDPGQGLRLIYYSQIVNDFQKGDIAEGYSVSREKKESFPLTVTSAQKNPTAFYLCASSLGTGGYTGELFFGEGSRLTVL.

The chain has TRBV5-8 and TRBJ2-1; D is perhaps TRBD1 (6 bases). CDR3 length: 16 amino acids. Germline CDR1 reads SGHTS; CDR2 reads YDEGEE. The V end lost 4 bases, the J end lost 3 bases, and 17 bases lay between the germline ends. The CDR3 region is CASSPRSGQHYNEQFF. DNA of the CDR3: TGTGCCAGCAGCCCGAGGAGTGGACAGCACTACAATGAGCAGTTCTTC.

The rearrangement joins TRBV25-1 to TRBJ2-5, with 10 bases that match TRBD1. The V gene end was trimmed by 4 bases and the J gene end by 1 base; junction bases not matched to a gene: 12. The CDR3 sequence is 18 residues long. Germline V gene data show CDR1 as MGHDK and CDR2 as SYGVNS. The DNA for the CDR3 is TGTGCCAGCAGTGGGCGAAGGCCGGGACAGGGGTCCCAAGAGACCCAGTACTTC. Protein sequence: CASSGRRPGQGSQETQYF.

This clone was counted between two and nine times. This chain joins TRBV11-2 and TRBJ2-1; possible D gene TRBD1, 5 bases. The CDR3 consists of 15 residues. CDR1 is SGHAT, CDR2 FQNNGV, per germline. V was trimmed by 1 base and J by 1 base, leaving 8 bases between them. In nucleotides, the CDR3 is TGTGCCAGCAGCTTAGGAAGGGGATCCTACAATGAGCAGTTCTTC. This codes for CASSLGRGSYNEQFF.

This clone appeared many times. This chain uses TRBV9 with TRBJ2-7; 8 bases are a match to TRBD2. Germline lookup yields CDR1 SGDLS and CDR2 YYNGEE. The CDR3 totals 13 residues. V shed 1 base, J shed 5 bases, and the junction held 2 bases outside the gene matches. CDR3 bases: TGTGCCAGCAGCGTAACTAGCGGCCACGAGCAGTACTTC. It is translated as CASSVTSGHEQYF.

The chain carries TRBV6-2 or TRBV6-3 and TRBJ2-1, with D maybe TRBD2 (6 bases). This CDR3 is built from 16 residues. Germline assignment: CDR1 MNHEY and CDR2 SVGEGT. V lost 0 bases to trimming and J lost 6 bases, with 15 bases between them. CDR3 sequence reads: CASSYSTGVVGNEQFF. Written as DNA, the CDR3 is TGTGCCAGCAGTTACTCGACGGGAGTAGTAGGCAATGAGCAGTTCTTC.

DNA for the CDR3: TGTGCCATCAGTGAGCTCGCAGGGGGAAACTACGAGCAGTACTTC. It translates to CAISELAGGNYEQYF. J is TRBJ2-7 and V is TRBV10-3; 7 positions match TRBD1. V was pared by 2 bases and J by 3 bases, with 7 bases of the junction left unmatched. CDR1 and CDR2 (germline): ENHRY, SYGVKD. CDR3 length equals 15 residues.

This rearrangement joins TRBV19 to TRBJ1-6; D possibly corresponds to TRBD1 (6 bases). CDR1 LNHDA and CDR2 SQIVND come from the germline V gene (reference sequence). The CDR3 consists of 15 residues. The germline V and J ends were trimmed by 2 bases and 9 bases, with 14 bases remaining between them. In DNA form, the CDR3 reads TGTGCCAGTAGTATAATCGCACAGGGAAGTTCACCCCTCCACTTT. This encodes CASSIIAQGSSPLHF.

The chain combines TRBV15 with TRBJ2-1; the D gene is possibly TRBD2 (5 bases). The CDR3 contains 14 residues. Per the germline V gene, CDR1 is LNHNV and CDR2 is YYDKDF (reference sequence). The germline V and J ends were trimmed by 4 bases and 8 bases, with 15 bases remaining between them. CDR3 nucleotides: TGTGCCACCAGCACCTTCACTAGTAACTATGAGCAGTTCTTC. This gives the protein CATSTFTSNYEQFF.

The rearrangement uses TRBV19 and TRBJ1-2; D perhaps matches TRBD1 (6 bases). From germline, CDR1 is LNHDA and CDR2 SQIVND (reference sequence). V gave up 9 bases and J gave up 1 base, with 21 bases separating them. The CDR3 consists of 16 residues. The CDR3: CASQTTRTAFNYGYTF. The DNA for the CDR3 is TGTGCCAGCCAAACCACCCGGACAGCGTTTAACTATGGCTACACCTTC.

The V and J genes are TRBV7-2 and TRBJ1-5; 9 bases match TRBD1. Looked up from germline, CDR1 is SGHTA and CDR2 is FQGNSA. The CDR3 spans 13 residues. J lost 11 bases, V lost 1 base, and 3 bases had no gene match. The CDR3 sequence is CASSLGDREAQHF. The CDR3 DNA is TGTGCCAGCAGCTTAGGGGACAGGGAAGCCCAGCATTTT.

The V call is TRBV3-1 (or the pseudogene TRBV3-2), the J call TRBJ2-1; the D gene is possibly TRBD1 (6 bases). V lost 4 bases to trimming and J lost 10 bases, with 14 bases between them. Germline assignment: CDR1 LGHDT and CDR2 YNNKEL (reference sequence). This CDR3 is 13 amino acids long. CDR3 sequence (DNA): TGTGCCAGCAGCCCTCTTCACCAGGGGGAGCAGTTCTTC. Encoded protein: CASSPLHQGEQFF.

V gene TRBV5-4 combines with J gene TRBJ2-3; D ambiguous. The CDR3 runs 15 residues. In germline, CDR1 is SGHNT, CDR2 YYREEE (reference sequence). V gave up 1 base and J gave up 0 bases, with 9 bases separating them. The CDR3 region has the DNA TGTGCCAGCAGCTTGTCATTTACTAGCACAGATACGCAGTATTTT. It is translated as CASSLSFTSTDTQYF.

The chain couples TRBV5-1 to TRBJ1-3; 9 bases map to TRBD1. The trim removed 4 bases at V and 0 bases at J, leaving 2 bases unmatched. CDR1 and CDR2 (germline): SGHRS, YFSETQ. The CDR3 is 15 amino acids. The CDR3 region has the DNA TGCGCCAGCAGCCCGACAGGGGGCTCTGGAAACACCATATATTTT. Its protein product is CASSPTGGSGNTIYF.

This clone was picked up one time. J is TRBJ2-1 and V is TRBV3-1 (or the pseudogene TRBV3-2); TRBD2 matches 8 bases. V shed 4 bases, J shed 0 bases, and the junction held 2 bases outside the gene matches. The CDR3 has 15 amino acids. Germline loops: CDR1 LGHDT, CDR2 YNNKEL (reference sequence). The chain's CDR3 is CASSPRGGSYNEQFF. As DNA, the CDR3 is TGTGCCAGCAGCCCTCGGGGGGGCTCCTACAATGAGCAGTTCTTC.